The clone carrying this T cell receptor (beta chain) was detected many times. This sample is drawn from a study of liver allograft versus peripheral blood T cells. Study background: Graft-liver T cell receptor repertoires were compared against recipient peripheral blood repertoires.

TCRdb re-derived calls from the reads in MiXCR, one entry per CDR3 protein. The sample yields 8,300 or so distinct CDR3 sequences, 17% seen once. This TCR derives from a human patient who had a liver transplant. Some T cells may originate from the graft donor.

CDR3 nucleotides: TGTGCCAGCGAAATTCCGGGCCACGAGCAGTACTTC. Translating gives CASEIPGHEQYF. V usage is TRBV28 and J usage is TRBJ2-7; D is ambiguous. The germline V gene encodes CDR1 MDHEN and CDR2 SYDVKM. Trimming pared 8 bases from V and 5 bases from J, leaving 13 bases between. The CDR3 spans 12 residues. Based on the CDR3 plus reference TRBV28 and TRBJ2-7, the full variable domain is DVKVTQSSRYLVKRTGEKVFLECVQDMDHENMFWYRQDPGLGLRLIYFSYDVKMKEKGDIPEGYSVSREKKERFSLILESASTNQTSMYLCASEIPGHEQYFGPGTRLTVT.